Below, 8 T cell receptor beta chains from the same sample are listed, as sequenced in a study of T cell responses to AZD1222 COVID-19 vaccine. TCRdb keeps only in-frame clones here, not all; method: immunoSEQ multiplex PCR. The sample lists about 140,000 clones; 80% to 95% were seen once. The sample was peripheral blood, taken on day 0 of AZD1222 vaccination. These receptors were obtained from an adult in good health.

The chain carries TRBV5-8 and TRBJ1-2, with unresolved D. This CDR3 is built from 14 residues. Germline CDR1 SGHTS, CDR2 YDEGEE. Trimming took 0 bases from V and 4 from J, leaving 10 bases between them. The CDR3 DNA reads as TGTGCCAGCAGCTTGGTGGGAGCCTTCTATGGCTACACCTTC. Amino acids: CASSLVGAFYGYTF.

The chain combines TRBV23-1 with TRBJ1-1, with 7 bases matching TRBD1. TRBV23-1 is placed among ORFs of uncertain function. The CDR3 has 12 amino acids. The junction had 1 base not matched to a gene; V was cut back by 6 bases and J by 3 bases. CDR3 residues: CASRRGHTEAFF. Written as DNA, the CDR3 is TGCGCCAGCAGGAGGGGGCACACTGAAGCTTTCTTT.

The chain couples TRBV9 to TRBJ2-1; possible D gene TRBD1, 5 bases. From germline, CDR1 is SGDLS and CDR2 YYNGEE. CDR3 length equals 16 residues. The ends were cut back, 3 bases at V and 5 bases at J, with 18 bases in the middle. CDR3 sequence reads: CASSARQSHRHNEQFF. The DNA for the CDR3 is TGTGCCAGCAGCGCCAGACAGTCTCACAGGCACAATGAGCAGTTCTTC.

CDR3 region: CATISGRGGNQPQHF. The CDR3 bases are TGTGCCACCATCAGCGGACGGGGCGGCAATCAGCCCCAGCATTTT. This rearrangement joins TRBV24-1 to TRBJ1-5; TRBD1 is a possible D gene (5 bases). CDR1 and CDR2 (germline): KGHDR, SFDVKD. This CDR3 comprises 15 residues. V dropped 8 bases and J dropped 2 bases, with 15 bases sitting between them.

The count of this clone is one. The chain has TRBV5-1 and TRBJ1-2; TRBD1 is a possible D gene (5 bases). With 4 bases removed from V and 4 bases from J, the gap between germline ends came to 20 bases. The length of the CDR3 is 16 residues. Germline V gene data show CDR1 as SGHRS and CDR2 as YFSETQ. The CDR3 is CASSTGGMTVPYGYTF. The CDR3, as DNA: TGCGCCAGCAGCACGGGGGGGATGACAGTTCCCTATGGCTACACCTTC.

The chain recombines TRBV7-8 with TRBJ2-1; TRBD2 agrees at 9 bases. The V and J ends lost 5 bases and 9 bases, in that order; junction bases with no gene match: 11. The CDR3 runs 15 residues. The germline CDR1 and CDR2 sequences are SGHVS and FQNEAQ. The CDR3 bases are TGTGCCAGCAGCCTTCAGGGCGGGGGGGCCCCTGAGCAGTTCTTC. Its translation is CASSLQGGGAPEQFF.

This chain connects TRBV19 to TRBJ2-1, with 11 nucleotides matching TRBD2. Trimming cost V 3 bases and J 7 bases; bases outside gene matches: 5. The CDR3 spans 15 residues. The germline V gene encodes CDR1 LNHDA and CDR2 SQIVND (reference sequence). The CDR3 reads CASSISSGRGNEQFF. The CDR3 DNA sequence: TGTGCCAGTAGTATTAGTAGCGGGAGGGGGAATGAGCAGTTCTTC.

V and J are TRBV7-2 and TRBJ1-4; the D gene is possibly TRBD1 (5 bases). Germline CDR1 is SGHTA and CDR2 is FQGNSA. There are 16 residues in the CDR3. V was cut by 7 bases and J by 4 bases, with 19 bases left in between. CDR3 sequence: CASTPSPGRVNEKLFF. CDR3 nucleotide sequence: TGTGCCAGCACCCCTTCTCCGGGACGGGTTAATGAAAAACTGTTTTTT.